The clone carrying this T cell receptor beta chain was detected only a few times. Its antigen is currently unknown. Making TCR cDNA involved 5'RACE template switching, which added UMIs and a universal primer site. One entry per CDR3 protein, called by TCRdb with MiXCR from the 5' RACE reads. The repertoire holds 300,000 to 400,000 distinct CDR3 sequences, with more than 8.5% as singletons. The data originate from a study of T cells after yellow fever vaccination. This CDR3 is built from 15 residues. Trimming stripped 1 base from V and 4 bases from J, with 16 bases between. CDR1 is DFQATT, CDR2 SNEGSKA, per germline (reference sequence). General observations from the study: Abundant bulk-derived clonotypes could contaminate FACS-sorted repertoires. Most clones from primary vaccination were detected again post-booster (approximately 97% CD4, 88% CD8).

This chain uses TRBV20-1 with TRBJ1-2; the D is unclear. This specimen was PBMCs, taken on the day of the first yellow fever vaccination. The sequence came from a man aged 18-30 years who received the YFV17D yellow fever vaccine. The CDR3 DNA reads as TGCAGTGCTAGAGCGCCCCCCGGGCCCTTCTATGGCTACACCTTC. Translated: CSARAPPGPFYGYTF.